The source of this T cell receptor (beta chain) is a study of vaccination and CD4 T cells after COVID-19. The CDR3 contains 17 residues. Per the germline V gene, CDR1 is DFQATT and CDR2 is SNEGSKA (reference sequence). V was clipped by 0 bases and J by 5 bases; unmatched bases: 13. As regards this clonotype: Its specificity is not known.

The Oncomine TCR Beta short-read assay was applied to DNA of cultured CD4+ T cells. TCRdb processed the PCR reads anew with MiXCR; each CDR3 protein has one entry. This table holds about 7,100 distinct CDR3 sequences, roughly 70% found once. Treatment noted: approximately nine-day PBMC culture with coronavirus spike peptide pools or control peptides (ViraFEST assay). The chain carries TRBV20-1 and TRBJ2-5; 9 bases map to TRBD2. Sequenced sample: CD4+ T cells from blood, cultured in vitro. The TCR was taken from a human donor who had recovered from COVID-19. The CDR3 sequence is CSARDLGWREGRETQYF. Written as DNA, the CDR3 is TGCAGTGCTAGAGATCTCGGTTGGCGGGAGGGCCGGGAGACCCAGTACTTC.